These 21 T cell receptor beta chains were sequenced from one sample in a study of blood T cells in healthy people across ages. With a J-beta primer mix and a sample-barcoded 5' primer, a second PCR ran about 7 to 12 cycles. TCRdb passed the 5' RACE reads through MiXCR, listing each CDR3 protein once. The repertoire includes fewer than 700,000 distinct CDR3 sequences, around 48% of them detected once, and about 22% sits in the top ten. Sequencing was done on a sample of blood. The receptor source for this set is a man older than 75 in good health.

This clonotype was seen only a few times. V and J are TRBV20-1 and TRBJ2-1, with 9 bases identical to TRBD1. Germline lookup yields CDR1 DFQATT and CDR2 SNEGSKA (reference sequence). Losses at the gene ends were 5 bases for V and 7 bases for J; bases not matched to a gene: 9. The CDR3 consists of 14 residues. In DNA form, the CDR3 reads TGCAGTGCTGATCGGACAGGGGAGGGGAATGAGCAGTTCTTC. Encoded protein: CSADRTGEGNEQFF.

V gene TRBV12-3 or TRBV12-4 combines with J gene TRBJ2-7, with 13 positions matching TRBD2. Trimming removed 5 bases from V and 3 bases from J; junction bases left unmatched: 7. This CDR3 is 16 amino acids long. CDR3 DNA sequence: TGTGCCAGCAGTCCGGGGACTAGCGGGGTTTACTACGAGCAGTACTTC. As protein: CASSPGTSGVYYEQYF.

The rearrangement links TRBV12-3 or TRBV12-4 to TRBJ1-4, with a weak D call TRBD1 (5 bases). Deletions cut 6 bases from V and 7 bases from J, with 18 bases between. The CDR3 length is 15 residues. Here the CDR3 DNA reads TGTGCCAGCAGCCGTACCGGGACTCAGAGTGAAAAACTGTTTTTT. It codes for CASSRTGTQSEKLFF.

V usage is TRBV4-1 and J usage is TRBJ2-5; no definite D call. The J call may be wrong; the DNA end is better matched by TRBJ2-7. Germline loops: CDR1 MGHRA, CDR2 YSYEKL. CDR3 length: 15 residues. The CDR3 spells CASSQARDSIYEQYF. The CDR3 DNA is TGCGCCAGCAGCCAAGCCCGAGACTCGATATACGAGCAGTACTTC.

Many counts were recorded for this clonotype. V is TRBV20-1 and J is TRBJ2-3; 7 nucleotides agree with TRBD2. The germline V gene has CDR1 DFQATT and CDR2 SNEGSKA (reference sequence). The CDR3 loop spans 13 amino acids. V shed 6 bases, J shed 3 bases, and the junction held 6 bases outside the gene matches. CDR3 amino acids: CSARGRQTDTQYF. Here the CDR3 DNA reads TGCAGTGCCCGCGGGAGACAGACAGATACGCAGTATTTT.

V gene TRBV4-3 combines with J gene TRBJ2-5, with D perhaps matching TRBD1 (5 bases). The germline V and J ends were trimmed by 0 bases and 1 base, with 9 bases remaining between them. The germline V gene encodes CDR1 LGHNA and CDR2 YSLEER. The CDR3 length is 15 residues. CDR3 DNA: TGCGCCAGCAGCCAAGATTTTGGGGCCCAAGAGACCCAGTACTTC. Translated: CASSQDFGAQETQYF.

There are many counts of this clonotype. The genes are TRBV6-6 and TRBJ2-1, with a possible D match to TRBD2 (5 bases). Germline V lookup: CDR1 MNHNY, CDR2 SVGAGI (reference sequence). V lost 6 bases and J 6 bases, leaving 9 bases between the germline ends. The CDR3 spans 12 residues. The CDR3 reads CASRGVGNEQFF. CDR3 DNA: TGTGCCAGCAGGGGAGTCGGCAATGAGCAGTTCTTC.

The chain uses TRBV7-9 and TRBJ2-5, with TRBD2 identical over 11 bases. This CDR3 has 15 residues. The germline V gene encodes CDR1 SEHNR and CDR2 FQNEAQ (reference sequence). The junction had 3 bases not matched to a gene; V was cut back by 1 base and J by 5 bases. This chain's CDR3 is CASSLVLAGAETQYF. The CDR3 region has the DNA TGTGCCAGCAGCTTAGTACTAGCGGGAGCTGAGACCCAGTACTTC.

The V and J genes are TRBV24-1 and TRBJ1-2; D is undetermined. Trimming cost V 5 bases and J 7 bases, with 16 bases left between them. Germline loops: CDR1 KGHDR, CDR2 SFDVKD. This CDR3 region has 14 residues. The CDR3 region is CATSAPGVPRGYTF. The DNA for the CDR3 is TGTGCCACCAGTGCTCCCGGGGTTCCTCGTGGCTACACCTTC.

This clonotype showed up just once. The rearrangement joins TRBV20-1 to TRBJ1-2; D possibly corresponds to TRBD1 (6 bases). The V end was cut by 0 bases, the J end by 8 bases, with 16 bases between. Germline V gene sequence: CDR1 DFQATT, CDR2 SNEGSKA (reference sequence). The CDR3 extends over 14 amino acids. The CDR3 region has the DNA TGCAGTGCTAGAGAATTTGAGACAGGCCTAGGCTACACCTTC. Residues: CSAREFETGLGYTF.

The chain links TRBV28 to TRBJ2-1, with D uncertain. The V gene lost 7 bases and the J gene lost 10 bases, with 26 bases spanning the gap. Germline loops: CDR1 MDHEN, CDR2 SYDVKM. This CDR3 has 16 residues. The CDR3 spells CASTGGVATPNHEQFF. CDR3 coding DNA: TGTGCCAGCACGGGTGGCGTGGCTACCCCAAACCACGAGCAGTTCTTC. Together with reference TRBV28 and TRBJ2-1, the CDR3 gives the full variable domain: DVKVTQSSRYLVKRTGEKVFLECVQDMDHENMFWYRQDPGLGLRLIYFSYDVKMKEKGDIPEGYSVSREKKERFSLILESASTNQTSMYLCASTGGVATPNHEQFFGPGTRLTVL.

This clonotype occurred a few times. The gene calls are TRBV24-1 and TRBJ2-3; 9 bases line up with TRBD2. The CDR3 contains 16 residues. With V trimmed by 1 base and J by 5 bases, 6 bases remained unmatched. In germline, CDR1 is KGHDR, CDR2 SFDVKD. The CDR3 here is CATSDFVAGVRDTQYF. The CDR3 nucleotides read TGTGCCACCAGTGATTTCGTAGCGGGAGTGAGAGATACGCAGTATTTT.

This clonotype was observed a single time. This chain connects TRBV5-1 to TRBJ2-1; no clear D gene. The J call could be wrong; TRBJ2-7 is a better fit for the DNA end. This CDR3 has 16 residues. Germline lookup yields CDR1 SGHRS and CDR2 YFSETQ. The CDR3 DNA is TGCGCCAGCAGCTTGGCAGAATCGGCCTCCTACAATGAGCAGTACTTC. Its translation: CASSLAESASYNEQYF.

The rearrangement joins TRBV20-1 to TRBJ2-5; 7 bases line up with TRBD2. Unmatched junction bases numbered 10, after V lost 6 bases and J lost 3 bases. Germline-derived CDR1 and CDR2 are DFQATT and SNEGSKA (reference sequence). The CDR3 runs 14 residues. In nucleotides, the CDR3 is TGCAGTGCCGCGGGGAGGACTAGAAAAGAGACCCAGTACTTC. Translation: CSAAGRTRKETQYF.

The J gene is TRBJ1-1, the V gene TRBV4-2; D gene uncertain. V dropped 0 bases and J dropped 1 base, with 6 bases sitting between them. CDR3 length: 14 amino acids. Germline values: CDR1 LGHNA, CDR2 YNFKEQ. DNA for the CDR3: TGTGCCAGCAGCCAAGATGCGGAGAACACTGAAGCTTTCTTT. This encodes CASSQDAENTEAFF.

This clonotype was seen a handful of times. V usage is TRBV6-5 and J usage is TRBJ2-6; tentative D call: TRBD1 (6 bases). The CDR3 extends over 16 amino acids. Trimming pared 5 bases from V and 4 bases from J, leaving 15 bases between. Looked up from germline, CDR1 is MNHEY and CDR2 is SVGAGI. The CDR3 is CASSRNRVRGANVLTF. DNA of the CDR3: TGTGCCAGCAGTAGAAACAGGGTGCGAGGGGCCAACGTCCTGACTTTC.

This clonotype was counted ten times or more. This rearrangement joins TRBV6-6 to TRBJ2-3; 7 positions match TRBD2. Unmatched junction bases numbered 9, after V lost 0 bases and J lost 0 bases. The CDR3 loop spans 18 amino acids. Germline CDR1 MNHNY, CDR2 SVGAGI (reference sequence). CDR3 loop: CASSYSHGAGVSTDTQYF. CDR3 DNA: TGTGCCAGCAGTTACTCCCACGGCGCGGGGGTTAGCACAGATACGCAGTATTTT.

J is TRBJ2-1 and V is TRBV9, with 11 bases that match TRBD2. V shed 4 bases and J 6 bases; nucleotides not matched to a gene: 12. This CDR3 region has 17 residues. In germline, CDR1 is SGDLS, CDR2 YYNGEE. The CDR3 region is CASSPNPTSGTRNEQFF. The CDR3 DNA is TGTGCCAGCAGCCCAAACCCGACTAGCGGGACCCGCAATGAGCAGTTCTTC. The complete variable domain, with remaining parts taken from reference TRBV9 and TRBJ2-1, reads DSGVTQTPKHLITATGQRVTLRCSPRSGDLSVYWYQQSLDQGLQFLIQYYNGEERAKGNILERFSAQQFPDLHSELNLSSLELGDSALYFCASSPNPTSGTRNEQFFGPGTRLTVL.

This clonotype came up once. The V and J genes are TRBV25-1 and TRBJ2-5; 8 bases fit TRBD1. The CDR3 is 16 residues long. Looked up from germline, CDR1 is MGHDK and CDR2 is SYGVNS. Trimming took 3 bases from V and 4 from J; bases not matched to a gene: 10. The CDR3 sequence is CASSEARGRGGETQYF. The CDR3 bases are TGTGCCAGCAGTGAGGCCAGGGGGCGCGGAGGAGAGACCCAGTACTTC.

V is TRBV4-3 and J is TRBJ2-3; a possible D gene is TRBD1 (5 bases). V lost 2 bases and J lost 5, with 8 bases in between. CDR3 length equals 13 residues. Looked up from germline, CDR1 is LGHNA and CDR2 is YSLEER. The CDR3 reads CASSQSREDTQYF. DNA of the CDR3: TGCGCCAGCAGCCAATCCAGGGAAGATACGCAGTATTTT.

The gene calls are TRBV7-3 and TRBJ2-1, with 15 bases identical to TRBD2. This CDR3 is built from 19 residues. The trim removed 4 bases at V and 7 bases at J, leaving 14 bases unmatched. The germline V gene has CDR1 SGHTA and CDR2 FQGTGA. The CDR3 spells CASSSPVRDGTSGRNEQFF. CDR3 sequence (DNA): TGTGCCAGCAGCTCTCCCGTAAGGGACGGGACTAGCGGGAGGAATGAGCAGTTCTTC.